The 22 T cell receptor beta chains reported below all come from one sample, sequenced in a study of metastatic and nonmetastatic thyroid tumors. All patients were untreated before thyroid surgery. TCRdb reanalyzed the PCR reads with MiXCR. The sample comprises 20,000 to 25,000 clones, roughly 15% of which are singletons, and about 14% rests with the top ten. Input material: tumor tissue. All receptors derive from a female donor with papillary thyroid cancer or a benign thyroid nodule (not recorded which). Some clones in this sample may be carry-over from other donors' samples.

This clone was seen ten or more times. The chain recombines TRBV19 with TRBJ2-7; the D gene could be TRBD1 or TRBD2 (5 bases each). Per the germline V gene, CDR1 is LNHDA and CDR2 is SQIVND (reference sequence). The CDR3 contains 15 residues. V was cut by 5 bases and J by 5 bases, with 19 bases left in between. CDR3 amino acids: CASSSKRDVVHEQYF. CDR3 in DNA: TGTGCCAGTAGTTCAAAACGGGACGTGGTTCACGAGCAGTACTTC.

The sample holds many counts of this clone. The genes are TRBV5-1 and TRBJ2-1; D is uncertain. Germline CDR1 SGHRS, CDR2 YFSETQ. The CDR3 is made up of 13 amino acids. Trimming pared 4 bases from V and 5 bases from J, leaving 10 bases between. CDR3 bases: TGCGCCAGCAGCGTACGGTGGGACAATGAGCAGTTCTTC. Its translation is CASSVRWDNEQFF.

V usage is TRBV4-1 and J usage is TRBJ1-3; D uncertain. Germline values: CDR1 MGHRA, CDR2 YSYEKL. With 1 base removed from V and 6 bases from J, the gap between germline ends came to 13 bases. This CDR3 is built from 15 residues. Here the CDR3 reads CASSQAPGYINTIYF. DNA for the CDR3: TGCGCCAGCAGCCAAGCACCAGGTTATATAAACACCATATATTTT.

Concerning this clone itself: A much larger clone differs from this one at a single base, so this may be a read error. The chain combines TRBV19 with TRBJ1-5; D call uncertain. CDR1 LNHDA and CDR2 SQIVND come from the germline V gene (reference sequence). CDR3 length: 15 amino acids. Trimming pared 6 bases from V and 1 base from J, leaving 13 bases between. The CDR3 spells CASSERGRSNQPQHF. The CDR3 DNA reads as TGTGCCAGTAGCGAACGGGGTAGAAGCAATCAGCCCCAGCATTTT.

This clone was found many times. The chain couples TRBV18 to TRBJ2-2, with a weak D call TRBD2 (5 bases). The CDR3 is 15 amino acids. Trimming took off 2 bases at V and 2 bases at J, with 9 bases between the two ends. Germline V gene lookup returns CDR1 KGHSH and CDR2 LQKENI. The chain's CDR3 is CASSPGRPNTGELFF. DNA for the CDR3: TGTGCCAGCTCACCAGGGAGACCTAACACCGGGGAGCTGTTTTTT.

This clone appeared many times. The genes are TRBV5-4 and TRBJ1-6, with D possibly TRBD1 on 6 matching bases. The CDR3 is 15 amino acids. Germline loops: CDR1 SGHNT, CDR2 YYREEE (reference sequence). The V end was cut by 4 bases, the J end by 6 bases, with 14 bases between. The DNA of the CDR3 is TGTGCCAGCAGCACCCAGGACAGCCTTAATTCACCCCTCCACTTT. The encoded protein is CASSTQDSLNSPLHF.

This clone was picked up many times. The chain carries TRBV7-3 and TRBJ2-2; D not certain. The length of the CDR3 is 15 residues. Germline CDR1 and CDR2: SGHTA and FQGTGA. Trimming shortened V by 5 bases and J by 0 bases, and 10 bases separated the two germline ends. The CDR3 reads CASSVDGSNTGELFF. Here the CDR3 DNA reads TGTGCCAGCAGCGTGGATGGGTCGAACACCGGGGAGCTGTTTTTT.

The V call is TRBV3-1, the J call TRBJ2-5; weak D call: TRBD2 (6 bases). CDR1 LGHDT and CDR2 YNNKEL come from the germline V gene (reference sequence). The CDR3 consists of 15 residues. V was shortened by 2 bases and J by 0 bases, with 10 bases between the two germline ends. Here the CDR3 reads CASSQHPSDQETQYF. The CDR3, as DNA: TGTGCCAGCAGCCAACACCCTAGCGACCAAGAGACCCAGTACTTC.

This clone has ten or more counts. This chain joins TRBV5-1 and TRBJ2-7; D remains unclear. The CDR3 covers 14 residues. V dropped 3 bases and J dropped 0 bases, with 10 bases sitting between them. Germline V gives CDR1 SGHRS, CDR2 YFSETQ. The CDR3 loop is CASSSGPVSYEQYF. The CDR3 nucleotides read TGCGCCAGCAGCTCTGGTCCGGTCTCCTACGAGCAGTACTTC.

V and J are TRBV6-1 and TRBJ2-6; perhaps D is TRBD1 or TRBD2 (5 bases each). Per germline, CDR1 MNHNS and CDR2 SASEGT. V was cut by 7 bases and J by 4 bases, with 14 bases left in between. This CDR3 contains 15 residues. CDR3 amino acids: CASTPSGTGANVLTF. In DNA form, the CDR3 reads TGTGCCAGCACACCCTCGGGGACCGGGGCCAACGTCCTGACTTTC.

This clone was counted ten times or more. Other nucleotide sequences in the sample specify the same CDR3. V and J are TRBV2 and TRBJ2-5, with 8 bases fitting TRBD2. Trimming at V came to 7 bases and at J to 1 base, leaving 2 bases not matched to a gene. The CDR3 is made up of 13 amino acids. Germline values: CDR1 SNHLY, CDR2 FYNNEI. CDR3 DNA: TGTGCCAGCACCCGGGGGGGCCAAGAGACCCAGTACTTC. Protein sequence: CASTRGGQETQYF. Drawing the rest from reference TRBV2 and TRBJ2-5, the complete variable domain is EPEVTQTPSHQVTQMGQEVILRCVPISNHLYFYWYRQILGQKVEFLVSFYNNEISEKSEIFDDQFSVERPDGSNFTLKIRSTKLEDSAMYFCASTRGGQETQYFGPGTRLLVL.

At least ten counts were recorded for this clone. This rearrangement joins TRBV7-2 to TRBJ2-7; unclear D gene. The CDR3 loop spans 13 amino acids. CDR1 is SGHTA and CDR2 is FQGNSA in the germline V gene. V was trimmed by 2 bases and J by 6 bases, leaving 11 bases between them. This CDR3 reads CASSLNSAGEQYF. The CDR3 region has the DNA TGTGCCAGCAGCTTAAACTCGGCAGGCGAGCAGTACTTC.

This clone was counted ten times or more. This rearrangement joins TRBV5-1 to TRBJ1-2, with TRBD1 as a possible D gene (5 bases). Between the trimmed V and J ends, which lost 4 bases and 1 base, there was a span of 14 bases. Germline V gene lookup returns CDR1 SGHRS and CDR2 YFSETQ. The CDR3 totals 15 residues. The chain's CDR3 is CASSPDTQRNYGYTF. The CDR3 coding sequence is TGCGCCAGCAGCCCGGACACACAGCGTAACTATGGCTACACCTTC.

This clone is judged medium-sized. This chain connects TRBV6-1 to TRBJ2-3; D possibly corresponds to TRBD1 (5 bases). The V end was cut by 5 bases, the J end by 1 base, with 7 bases between. Germline CDR1 reads MNHNS; CDR2 reads SASEGT. The CDR3 has 13 amino acids. The CDR3 DNA sequence: TGTGCCAGCAGTCCACAGGGCACAGATACGCAGTATTTT. This encodes CASSPQGTDTQYF.

In this sample, this clone turned up many times. The CDR3 protein is CASSPPGRASYEQYF. CDR3 DNA: TGTGCCAGCAGTCCTCCGGGGAGGGCCTCCTACGAGCAGTACTTC. The chain is built from TRBV28 and TRBJ2-7; TRBD2 agrees at 7 bases. Trimming cost V 5 bases and J 0 bases; bases outside gene matches: 7. The CDR3 covers 15 residues. CDR1 and CDR2 (germline): MDHEN, SYDVKM.

In its sample, this clone was seen many times. V is TRBV9 and J is TRBJ1-3, with D tentatively TRBD1 (6 bases). The CDR3 contains 17 residues. V was clipped by 0 bases and J by 0 bases, with 13 bases between them. Germline CDR1 SGDLS, CDR2 YYNGEE. This CDR3 is CASSVGGQILSGNTIYF. The CDR3 nucleotides are TGTGCCAGCAGCGTAGGGGGGCAGATCCTCTCTGGAAACACCATATATTTT.

Details on this clone: This likely comes from a read error, as the CDR3 has no conserved phenylalanine or tryptophan at its end. V usage is TRBV28 and J usage is TRBJ2-6; no firm D call. Trimming stripped 4 bases from V and 6 bases from J, with 10 bases between. The germline gives CDR1 MDHEN, CDR2 SYDVKM. This CDR3 has 14 residues. Here the CDR3 DNA reads TGTGCCAGCAGTTCCCTGTTGGTGGCCAACGTCCTGACTCTC. Protein sequence: CASSSLLVANVLTL.

This clone was counted many times. This chain joins TRBV20-1 and TRBJ2-3, with 9 bases fitting TRBD2. Per the germline V gene, CDR1 is DFQATT and CDR2 is SNEGSKA (reference sequence). The length of the CDR3 is 17 residues. The V gene end was trimmed by 1 base and the J gene end by 2 bases; junction bases not matched to a gene: 10. CDR3 DNA: TGCAGTGCTAGAGTTCCCTCAGCGGGGGGTATCACAGATACGCAGTATTTT. As protein: CSARVPSAGGITDTQYF.

This clone was counted many times. The rearrangement uses TRBV6-4 and TRBJ2-1, with D uncertain. Germline values: CDR1 MRHNA, CDR2 SNTAGT. V lost 1 base and J lost 7, with 5 bases in between. The length of the CDR3 is 12 residues. The chain's CDR3 is CASSDYLNEQFF. The CDR3 DNA reads as TGTGCCAGCAGTGACTATCTTAATGAGCAGTTCTTC.

This clone was observed at least ten times. This sequence joins TRBV6-1 and TRBJ2-1, with 10 nucleotides matching TRBD1. The CDR3 is made up of 15 amino acids. V shed 5 bases and J 10 bases; nucleotides not matched to a gene: 11. Germline V lookup: CDR1 MNHNS, CDR2 SASEGT. CDR3 in DNA: TGTGCCAGCAGTCGACCGGGACAGGGGCAGGGGGAGCAGTTCTTC. Its protein is CASSRPGQGQGEQFF.

This clone was found many times. This rearrangement joins TRBV20-1 to TRBJ2-5; D possibly corresponds to TRBD1 (6 bases). V was pared by 3 bases and J by 2 bases, with 10 bases between. The CDR3 loop spans 13 amino acids. Per the germline V gene, CDR1 is DFQATT and CDR2 is SNEGSKA (reference sequence). The CDR3 loop is CSARDSYQETQYF. Here the CDR3 DNA reads TGCAGTGCTAGGGACAGTTATCAAGAGACCCAGTACTTC.

This clone was counted ten times or more. V usage is TRBV6-2 or TRBV6-3 and J usage is TRBJ1-1; the D is unclear. CDR1 and CDR2 from the germline V gene are MNHEY and SVGEGT. The CDR3 is 13 residues long. The V gene lost 0 bases and the J gene lost 2 bases, with 4 bases spanning the gap. CDR3 nucleotide sequence: TGTGCCAGCAGTTACTCAGAAAACACTGAAGCTTTCTTT. Translating gives CASSYSENTEAFF.